This TCR beta chain is from a study of blood T cell repertoires in COVID-19 (dated by TCRdb to about 2020). As for the study more broadly: Collaborator samples came from the United States, Italy and Spain and covered acute and convalescent phases of COVID-19. The material from the prospective study consisted of cDNA or gDNA derived from T cells, B-cell-depleted T cells, or PBMCs. Subjects who had been exposed to COVID-19, were actively infected with it, or had recovered from it provided the deeply sampled blood TCRbeta repertoires that made up the dataset. The repertoires were released in a freely available public database intended as a resource for research on the immune response to SARS-CoV-2. The samples were drawn from two sources: the first 160 participants of the ongoing ImmuneRACE study, and fewer than 1,500 subjects contributed by 6 global collaborators. The sample metadata nearly always contained a de-identified subject ID, COVID-19 status, age in years and sex. Where available, HLA class I and class II types were taken from metadata supplied by the sample provider and were not determined by assay-based typing. The investigation overall reported the following: How much clinical and demographic metadata was included differed by source and by participant, and the metadata was provided uncurated.

For this clone: Its antigen remains unidentified. No much larger clone exists at a distance of one base, and base qualities are not known.

Participants in the prospective study were enrolled through a virtual design, were aged about 18 to 100 years, and lived in under 25 United States geographic areas. Cohort assignment in the prospective study relied on participant-reported clinical history from a screening survey and a study questionnaire. For ImmuneRACE Cohort 3, a participant was defined as recovered based on two consecutive negative NP/OP PCR tests, clearance by a healthcare professional, or resolution of symptoms. In the prospective study, mobile phlebotomists collected whole blood, serum and a nasopharyngeal or oropharyngeal swab from each participant. Over a roughly 2-month period, participants in the prospective study had the option of providing additional blood draws and questionnaires. Before DNA extraction, prospective study blood samples were shipped either frozen or at room temperature. TCRbeta CDR3 regions were amplified from genomic DNA using the immunoSEQ Assay, a bias-controlled multiplex PCR. For the original study's pipeline: Nucleated cell counts per sample were estimated from amplification of reference gene primers within the assay. Sequence reads were collapsed and filtered to measure the absolute abundance of every unique TCRbeta CDR3 rearrangement. For each sample, productive Simpson clonality was calculated by taking the square root of Simpson's diversity index across productive rearrangements. Here the immuneACCESS table is served through TCRdb, limited to in-frame sequences with V and J called. Missing clones are a known gap in these copies; in checked studies unresolved V genes cover under half, and the rest lacks a known reason. From that table come the V and J calls and clone size; the DNA was used to work out D and trimming. This sample gives 300,000 to 350,000 clones in total; approximately 89% of them show up just once. About 4.7% of the sample comes from the top ten.

The clonotype originates from a man aged 30 to 39 who had recovered from COVID-19. Sequenced input: PBMCs or T cells enriched from blood (not recorded which).

The CDR3 region reads CASSWGAGELFF. The DNA sequence reads TGTGCCAGCAGCTGGGGAGCCGGGGAGCTGTTTTTT. The chain is encoded by TRBV5-8 joined to TRBJ2-2, with TRBD2 perhaps the D gene, on 5 matching bases. From the cysteine up to the phenylalanine, the CDR3 has a length of 12 residues. The entry retains the CDR3 DNA only, 36 bases that are in frame from base 1. Trimming at the junction amounts to 3 bases on V and 6 bases on J, and the germline ends lie 6 bases apart. The CDR1 and CDR2 encoded by the germline V gene are SGHTS and YDEGEE.